The 6 T cell receptor beta chains below were found in one sample sequenced in a study of T cell responses to AZD1222 COVID-19 vaccine. This table comes from immunoSEQ multiplex PCR, and its TCRdb copy is limited to in-frame clones, with some not included. The sample contains roughly 30,000 clones, around 90% of which appear only once. The sample in question was peripheral blood, obtained on day 0 of AZD1222 vaccination. These receptors all stem from an adult in good health.

The J gene is TRBJ1-3, the V gene TRBV3-1 (or the pseudogene TRBV3-2); TRBD1 aligns across 7 bases. The CDR3 has 16 residues. Germline CDR1 LGHDT, CDR2 YNNKEL (reference sequence). After removal of 5 bases from V and 6 bases from J, the junction contained 13 bases not matched to a gene. Written as DNA, the CDR3 is TGTGCCAGCAGCAAGCGGGACAGCAGACGCCAAAACACCATATATTTT. It encodes CASSKRDSRRQNTIYF.

The chain couples TRBV4-3 to TRBJ2-1; the match to TRBD2 covers 12 bases. V lost 4 bases to trimming and J lost 0 bases; unmatched junction nucleotides: 10. This CDR3 spans 19 amino acids. The germline gives CDR1 LGHNA, CDR2 YSLEER. CDR3 loop: CASSLGTSGSRDSYNEQFF. The CDR3, as DNA: TGCGCCAGCAGCCTGGGGACTAGCGGGTCTCGAGACTCCTACAATGAGCAGTTCTTC.

V gene TRBV5-1 combines with J gene TRBJ1-1; D unclear. V was pared by 0 bases and J by 7 bases, with 13 bases between. This CDR3 has 14 residues. CDR1 is SGHRS and CDR2 is YFSETQ in the germline V gene. CDR3: CASSLDGNPGEAFF. The CDR3 DNA is TGCGCCAGCAGCTTGGACGGCAACCCCGGTGAAGCTTTCTTT. The variable domain in full, completed from reference TRBV5-1 and TRBJ1-1, reads KAGVTQTPRYLIKTRGQQVTLSCSPISGHRSVSWYQQTPGQGLQFLFEYFSETQRNKGNFPGRFSGRQFSNSRSEMNVSTLELGDSALYLCASSLDGNPGEAFFGQGTRLTVV.

There are a few counts of this clone. This chain uses TRBV6-2 or TRBV6-3 with TRBJ1-1, with TRBD1 as a possible D gene (5 bases). The CDR3 loop spans 15 amino acids. The germline V and J ends were trimmed by 2 bases and 7 bases, with 17 bases remaining between them. Germline V gene sequence: CDR1 MNHEY, CDR2 SVGEGT. CDR3 DNA sequence: TGTGCCAGCAGTTACCCCGGCGGGGGGTTGGGTGAAGCTTTCTTT. Protein product: CASSYPGGGLGEAFF.

The chain employs TRBV9 and TRBJ1-2, with a tentative D call TRBD1 (5 bases). There are 16 residues in the CDR3. Germline V lookup: CDR1 SGDLS, CDR2 YYNGEE. The ends were cut back, 4 bases at V and 1 base at J, with 17 bases in the middle. The CDR3 coding sequence is TGTGCCAGCAGCCCGACAGTACAGGATTATAACTATGGCTACACCTTC. Residues: CASSPTVQDYNYGYTF.

The chain combines TRBV4-2 with TRBJ1-1; tentatively, D is TRBD1 (5 bases). This CDR3 comprises 15 residues. CDR1 LGHNA and CDR2 YNFKEQ come from the germline V gene. Trimming took off 0 bases at V and 1 base at J, with 9 bases between the two ends. This CDR3 is CASSQEGVQNTEAFF. DNA of the CDR3: TGTGCCAGCAGCCAAGAAGGGGTCCAGAACACTGAAGCTTTCTTT.